This T cell receptor beta chain was captured in a study of blood T cell repertoires in COVID-19 (dated by TCRdb to about 2020). Broadly, across the study: Collaborator samples came from the United States, Italy and Spain and covered acute and convalescent phases of COVID-19. The prospective study material was composed of cDNA or gDNA derived from T cells, B-cell-depleted T cells, or PBMCs. The dataset comprised deeply sampled blood TCRbeta repertoires from subjects exposed to, actively infected with, or recovered from COVID-19. The repertoires were released in a freely available public database meant as a resource for research on the immune response to SARS-CoV-2. Samples came from the ongoing ImmuneRACE study (first 160 participants) plus 1,254 subjects from 6 global collaborators. The sample metadata nearly always contained a de-identified subject ID, COVID-19 status, age in years and sex. HLA class I and class II types, where available, came from metadata supplied by the sample provider rather than from assay-based typing.

TCRbeta CDR3 regions were amplified from genomic DNA by means of the immunoSEQ Assay, a bias-controlled multiplex PCR. Regarding the original processing steps: The number of nucleated cells in each sample was estimated from the amplification of reference gene primers within the assay. Sequence reads were collapsed and filtered to measure the absolute abundance of every unique TCRbeta CDR3 rearrangement. For each sample, productive Simpson clonality was calculated as the square root of Simpson's diversity index over productive rearrangements. TCRdb mirrors the immuneACCESS table, restricted to in-frame sequences. Some clones are absent from its copies; in checked studies, under half trace to an unresolved V gene, and the reason for the others is unknown. Clone size and the V and J calls come from that table; the DNA yielded D and trimming. Recorded for this sample are 100,000 to 150,000 clones; more than 70% of them occurred a single time. 3.9% of the sample lies in the top ten.

Whole blood was collected in K2EDTA tubes by collaborating institutions according to the institutions' own protocols. For TCRbeta analysis, collaborators shipped samples in one of three forms: frozen whole blood, isolated PBMCs, or DNA extracted from either of those sample types. In the case of this clone: What antigen it recognizes has not been identified. Base qualities are not recorded, but no much larger clone differs from it by a single base.

The CDR3, cysteine through phenylalanine, is 16 amino acids long. Only the CDR3 DNA is retained, 48 bases long and in frame from the first base. Via the germline V gene, CDR1 is SGHRS and CDR2 YFSETQ. Trimming leaves V shorter by 3 bases and J shorter by 6 bases, with the junction holding 11 bases beyond the gene matches. On the study overall, not on this receptor specifically: The amount of clinical and demographic metadata varied by source and participant and was provided uncurated.

The TCR originated in a man between 60 and 75 years old with acute or convalescent COVID-19. Material for sequencing was peripheral blood. Rearrangement joined TRBV5-1 to TRBJ1-2; 10 junctional bases match TRBD1. Read as DNA, the sequence is TGCGCCAGCAGCTGGGCGGAAGGACAGGGGGAGAATGGCTACACCTTC. Its amino acids are CASSWAEGQGENGYTF. Extended through the reference TRBV5-1 and TRBJ1-2 proteins, this CDR3 yields the full variable domain: KAGVTQTPRYLIKTRGQQVTLSCSPISGHRSVSWYQQTPGQGLQFLFEYFSETQRNKGNFPGRFSGRQFSNSRSEMNVSTLELGDSALYLCASSWAEGQGENGYTFGSGTRLTVV.